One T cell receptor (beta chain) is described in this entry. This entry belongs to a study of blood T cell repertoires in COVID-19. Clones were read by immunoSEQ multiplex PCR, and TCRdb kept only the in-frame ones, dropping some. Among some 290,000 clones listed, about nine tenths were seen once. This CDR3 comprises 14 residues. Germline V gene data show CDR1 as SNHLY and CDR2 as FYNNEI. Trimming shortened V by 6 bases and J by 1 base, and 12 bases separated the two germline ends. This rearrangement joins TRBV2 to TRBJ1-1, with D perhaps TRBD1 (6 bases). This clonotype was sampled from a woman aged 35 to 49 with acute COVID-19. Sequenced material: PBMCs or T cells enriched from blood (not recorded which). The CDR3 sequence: CASRNRVTNTEAFF. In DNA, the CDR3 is TGTGCCAGCAGAAACAGGGTTACGAACACTGAAGCTTTCTTT.